The 23 T cell receptor beta chains below were found in one sample sequenced in a study of control samples from healthy donors and cancer patients. The data were produced by immunoSEQ multiplex PCR, yet TCRdb's version contains in-frame clones alone and is incomplete. The table records some 130,000 clones, roughly 92% of them present only once. Input material: blood. The receptor set was obtained from a man between 18 and 29 years old in good health.

The chain couples TRBV5-3 to TRBJ1-4; 7 bases line up with TRBD1. TRBV5-3 is filed as an ORF, its function uncertain. The CDR3 is 16 amino acids. The V and J ends lost 3 bases and 5 bases, in that order; junction bases with no gene match: 10. The CDR3 here is CARSSDRTGLNEKLFF. The CDR3 bases are TGTGCCAGAAGCTCCGACCGGACAGGCTTGAATGAAAAACTGTTTTTT.

The chain is built from TRBV7-2 and TRBJ1-5, with D perhaps matching TRBD1 (6 bases). Trimming took off 0 bases at V and 3 bases at J, with 24 bases between the two ends. Germline assignment: CDR1 SGHTA and CDR2 FQGNSA. This CDR3 region has 20 residues. CDR3 sequence: CASSLAIKAQGICFNQPQHF. The DNA of the CDR3 is TGTGCCAGCAGCTTAGCAATAAAGGCTCAGGGGATATGTTTCAATCAGCCCCAGCATTTT. The entire variable domain, with the rest obtained from reference TRBV7-2 and TRBJ1-5, is as follows: GAGVSQSPSNKVTEKGKDVELRCDPISGHTALYWYRQSLGQGLEFLIYFQGNSAPDKSGLPSDRFSAERTGGSVSTLTIQRTQQEDSAVYLCASSLAIKAQGICFNQPQHFGDGTRLSIL.

The CDR3 DNA sequence: TGTGCCAGCAGCCAAGCGGGCGGAATCCAAGAGACCCAGTACTTC. Protein sequence: CASSQAGGIQETQYF. J is TRBJ2-5 and V is TRBV3-1 (or the pseudogene TRBV3-2); D is undetermined. This CDR3 spans 15 amino acids. Germline CDR1 LGHDT, CDR2 YNNKEL (reference sequence). Trimming cost V 1 base and J 1 base, with 10 bases left between them.

The chain links TRBV2 to TRBJ2-7; D is undetermined. In germline, CDR1 is SNHLY, CDR2 FYNNEI. The germline V and J ends were trimmed by 6 bases and 5 bases, with 8 bases remaining between them. CDR3 length equals 11 residues. CDR3 sequence reads: CASSPLDEQYF. CDR3 nucleotide sequence: TGTGCCAGCAGCCCTTTAGACGAGCAGTACTTC. Variable domain in full (rest from reference TRBV2 and TRBJ2-7): EPEVTQTPSHQVTQMGQEVILRCVPISNHLYFYWYRQILGQKVEFLVSFYNNEISEKSEIFDDQFSVERPDGSNFTLKIRSTKLEDSAMYFCASSPLDEQYFGPGTRLTVT.

This chain links TRBV7-2 with TRBJ1-5; TRBD1 aligns across 8 bases. Germline V CDR1 and CDR2: SGHTA, FQGNSA. This CDR3 spans 16 amino acids. V shed 3 bases, J shed 2 bases, and the junction held 6 bases outside the gene matches. The CDR3 nucleotides are TGTGCCAGCAGCTTCAGAGACAGGGGTGGCAATCAGCCCCAGCATTTT. Its translation: CASSFRDRGGNQPQHF.

The chain employs TRBV7-2 and TRBJ2-1; unclear D gene. The CDR3 runs 15 residues. Trimming took off 5 bases at V and 6 bases at J, with 17 bases between the two ends. Germline assignment: CDR1 SGHTA and CDR2 FQGNSA. CDR3 bases: TGTGCCAGCAGCCCTTATGCCCGGACCCGCAATGAGCAGTTCTTC. Protein product: CASSPYARTRNEQFF.

This chain connects TRBV5-6 to TRBJ2-7; D not resolved. CDR1 is SGHDT and CDR2 is YYEEEE in the germline V gene. CDR3 length: 16 amino acids. Trimming shortened V by 0 bases and J by 6 bases, and 19 bases separated the two germline ends. The CDR3: CASSLVLDQTGREQYF. DNA of the CDR3: TGTGCCAGCAGCTTGGTTTTGGATCAGACCGGACGCGAGCAGTACTTC.

The chain has TRBV11-2 and TRBJ2-7; perhaps D is TRBD1 or TRBD2 (7 bases each). Germline CDR1 reads SGHAT; CDR2 reads FQNNGV. This CDR3 comprises 12 residues. The V gene lost 5 bases and the J gene lost 9 bases, with 14 bases spanning the gap. CDR3 bases: TGTGCCAGCAGCAAAACAGGGGAGGGGCAGTACTTC. Translating it yields CASSKTGEGQYF.

The table lists this clone with a count of one. In DNA, the CDR3 is TGTGCCAGTAGTCCAACCTTCGGCAGGGGGGGAGACGAGCAGTACTTC. This encodes CASSPTFGRGGDEQYF. This rearrangement joins TRBV19 to TRBJ2-7; D is tentatively TRBD1 or TRBD2 (7 bases each). Trimming took 5 bases from V and 5 from J, leaving 22 bases between them. This CDR3 region has 16 residues. Germline CDR1 LNHDA, CDR2 SQIVND (reference sequence).

The rearrangement uses TRBV12-3 or TRBV12-4 and TRBJ1-2; D unclear. This CDR3 contains 12 residues. The germline V and J ends were trimmed by 7 bases and 6 bases, with 12 bases remaining between them. The DNA for the CDR3 is TGTGCCAGCACCGGACCTCGAGATGGCTACACCTTC. This translates into CASTGPRDGYTF.

The chain combines TRBV9 with TRBJ2-3; possible D gene TRBD2, 5 bases. The length of the CDR3 is 15 residues. The ends were cut back, 0 bases at V and 5 bases at J, with 13 bases in the middle. Looked up from germline, CDR1 is SGDLS and CDR2 is YYNGEE. CDR3 protein: CASSVAPSRLDTQYF. Written as DNA, the CDR3 is TGTGCCAGCAGCGTAGCTCCTAGCAGGCTAGATACGCAGTATTTT.

This clone came up a few times. The rearrangement joins TRBV9 to TRBJ2-2; tentatively, D is TRBD2 (6 bases). CDR3 size: 17 residues. Germline assignment: CDR1 SGDLS and CDR2 YYNGEE. Trimming removed 2 bases from V and 4 bases from J, with 18 bases in between. CDR3 sequence reads: CASSVFGAGTSTGELFF. The CDR3 DNA reads as TGTGCCAGCAGCGTCTTCGGTGCCGGGACTTCCACCGGGGAGCTGTTTTTT.

The V and J genes are TRBV6-4 and TRBJ2-2, with a weak D call TRBD2 (5 bases). With 0 bases removed from V and 5 bases from J, the gap between germline ends came to 7 bases. Germline CDR1 MRHNA, CDR2 SNTAGT. This CDR3 has 14 amino acids. The CDR3 here is CASSDSSETGELFF. The CDR3 region has the DNA TGTGCCAGCAGTGACTCTAGCGAGACCGGGGAGCTGTTTTTT.

The V and J genes are TRBV7-9 and TRBJ2-5; TRBD1 matches 8 bases. The germline V gene encodes CDR1 SEHNR and CDR2 FQNEAQ (reference sequence). V lost 5 bases and J lost 1; bases outside the gene matches: 9. The CDR3 has 16 amino acids. CDR3 sequence: CASSTPGQAIQETQYF. The CDR3 nucleotides read TGTGCCAGCAGCACTCCGGGACAGGCAATCCAAGAGACCCAGTACTTC.

The chain is built from TRBV9 and TRBJ2-1; perhaps TRBD2 as D (5 bases). The germline V and J ends were trimmed by 0 bases and 2 bases, with 9 bases remaining between them. The CDR3 has 15 residues. The germline V gene has CDR1 SGDLS and CDR2 YYNGEE. The CDR3 loop is CASSVGGRPYNEQFF. CDR3 nucleotides: TGTGCCAGCAGCGTAGGAGGGCGCCCCTACAATGAGCAGTTCTTC.

This chain uses TRBV5-1 with TRBJ2-1; 8 bases are a match to TRBD1. V shed 4 bases, J shed 0 bases, and the junction held 0 bases outside the gene matches. Looked up from germline, CDR1 is SGHRS and CDR2 is YFSETQ. This CDR3 is 14 amino acids long. This chain's CDR3 is CASSGTGSYNEQFF. In DNA form, the CDR3 reads TGCGCCAGCAGCGGGACAGGCTCCTACAATGAGCAGTTCTTC.

This chain uses TRBV6-5 with TRBJ2-7; D is unresolved. The CDR3 spans 11 residues. Germline V gene sequence: CDR1 MNHEY, CDR2 SVGAGI. The V and J ends lost 10 bases and 6 bases respectively, with 13 bases between them. CDR3 sequence reads: CATYEVLEQYF. CDR3 bases: TGTGCCACTTATGAGGTCCTCGAGCAGTACTTC.

J is TRBJ2-5 and V is TRBV2; 11 bases align to TRBD2. CDR3 length: 17 residues. With 6 bases clipped from V and 7 bases from J, the junction kept 16 bases outside the gene matches. Germline assignment: CDR1 SNHLY and CDR2 FYNNEI. In DNA form, the CDR3 reads TGTGCCAGCAGAACACCCGGGGTAGCGGGGGGGCTTATGACCCAGTACTTC. Its translation is CASRTPGVAGGLMTQYF.

The chain recombines TRBV18 with TRBJ1-6; 8 positions agree with TRBD1. The V gene's germline CDR1 is KGHSH and CDR2 LQKENI. V lost 3 bases and J lost 5; bases outside the gene matches: 6. This CDR3 spans 16 amino acids. CDR3 nucleotides: TGTGCCAGCTCACCCGGGACAGGAACAAATAATTCACCCCTCCACTTT. Protein: CASSPGTGTNNSPLHF.

This rearrangement joins TRBV9 to TRBJ1-1; D is perhaps TRBD1 (6 bases). V shed 3 bases and J shed 8 bases, with 23 bases lying between them. The CDR3 is made up of 16 amino acids. Germline-derived CDR1 and CDR2 are SGDLS and YYNGEE. The CDR3 loop reads CASSGRWGQDPSEAFF. The CDR3 DNA follows: TGTGCCAGCAGCGGCCGCTGGGGGCAGGATCCTTCGGAAGCTTTCTTT. Combining the CDR3 with reference TRBV9 and TRBJ1-1 gives the whole variable domain DSGVTQTPKHLITATGQRVTLRCSPRSGDLSVYWYQQSLDQGLQFLIQYYNGEERAKGNILERFSAQQFPDLHSELNLSSLELGDSALYFCASSGRWGQDPSEAFFGQGTRLTVV.

The CDR3 spells CSVSPDRVGSPLHF. In nucleotides, the CDR3 is TGCAGCGTCAGCCCCGACAGGGTAGGATCACCCCTCCACTTT. The genes are TRBV29-1 and TRBJ1-6; 7 bases are shared with TRBD1. V lost 6 bases to trimming and J lost 10 bases; unmatched junction nucleotides: 12. CDR3 length: 14 residues. The V gene's germline CDR1 is SQVTM and CDR2 ANQGSEA. Full variable domain (rest looked up from reference TRBV29-1 and TRBJ1-6): SAVISQKPSRDICQRGTSLTIQCQVDSQVTMMFWYRQQPGQSLTLIATANQGSEATYESGFVIDKFPISRPNLTFSTLTVSNMSPEDSSIYLCSVSPDRVGSPLHFGNGTRLTVT.

The gene calls are TRBV10-1 and TRBJ1-4, with a weak D call TRBD1 (5 bases). This CDR3 is 15 amino acids long. Germline V gives CDR1 WNHNN, CDR2 SYGVQD (reference sequence). V dropped 10 bases and J dropped 4 bases, with 19 bases sitting between them. The CDR3 protein is CAKIPKDMRNEKLFF. CDR3 bases: TGCGCCAAAATACCGAAGGACATGCGTAATGAAAAACTGTTTTTT.

This clone was recorded only once. The rearrangement joins TRBV10-3 to TRBJ1-1, with 11 bases fitting TRBD1. This CDR3 is built from 14 residues. Germline V gene lookup returns CDR1 ENHRY and CDR2 SYGVKD. The ends lost 5 bases at V and 5 bases at J; junction bases unmatched: 4. DNA for the CDR3: TGTGCCATCAGTAAGGACAGGGGGCAAACTGAAGCTTTCTTT. It translates to CAISKDRGQTEAFF.